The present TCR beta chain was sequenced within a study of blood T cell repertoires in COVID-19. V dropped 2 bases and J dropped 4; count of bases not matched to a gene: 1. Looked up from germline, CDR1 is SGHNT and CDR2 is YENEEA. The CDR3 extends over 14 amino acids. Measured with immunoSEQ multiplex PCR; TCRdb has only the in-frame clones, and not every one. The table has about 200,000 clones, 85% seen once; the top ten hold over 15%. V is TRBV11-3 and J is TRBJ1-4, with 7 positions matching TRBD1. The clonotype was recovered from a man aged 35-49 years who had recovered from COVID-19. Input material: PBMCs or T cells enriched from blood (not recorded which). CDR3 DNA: TGTGCCAGCAGCTTACGGGACAGTAATGAAAAACTGTTTTTT. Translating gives CASSLRDSNEKLFF.